Listed below are T cell receptor beta chains from one sample, sequenced in a study of identical twins. A single record per CDR3 protein comes from TCRdb applying MiXCR to the 5' RACE reads. The table shows about 160,000 distinct CDR3 sequences, with under 4.5% occurring only once. The sample consisted of memory T cells sorted from blood. The receptors shown here come from a man aged 18-30 years in good health. The CDR3 runs from the conserved cysteine through the conserved F or W. Each record gives: clone size, V gene, J gene, D gene, CDR3 DNA, CDR3 protein. D genes are given only for firm matches. Not every row has a clone size; where given, it reads once, few, many or a size class.

few	TRBV18	TRBJ1-4	TRBD1	TGTGCCAGCTCACCACGCCGACAGGGAACCGATGAAAAACTGTTTTTT	CASSPRRQGTDEKLFF
many	TRBV3-1	TRBJ2-1	TRBD2	TGTGCCAGCAGCCAAATATTTACTAGCGGGGACAATGAGCAGTTCTTC	CASSQIFTSGDNEQFF
many	TRBV5-1	TRBJ2-3	.	TGCGCCAGCAGCTTGGCAGGGGTGACAGATACGCAGTATTTT	CASSLAGVTDTQYF
many	TRBV20-1	TRBJ2-3	TRBD2	TGCAGTGCTGACAAACTAGCGACTAGCACAGATACGCAGTATTTT	CSADKLATSTDTQYF
many	TRBV27	TRBJ1-5	TRBD1	TGTGCCAATGGGGCGAGGGACAGAGATATCCTGTATAGCAATCAGCCCCAGCATTTT	CANGARDRDILYSNQPQHF
.	TRBV12-3/TRBV12-4	TRBJ2-2	.	TGTGCCAGCAGTAGGGGGACCGGGGAGCTGTTTTTT	CASSRGTGELFF
few	TRBV20-1	TRBJ2-4	.	TGCAGTGCTAGAGACAGATCGGGTGAGCGTTGGGCAGTGGATTTGGCCAAAAACATTCAGTACTTC	CSARDRSGERWAVDLAKNIQYF
many	TRBV28	TRBJ2-1	.	TGTGCCAGCAGTTTATTGGGTATCAGCGTCCACAATGAGCAGTTCTTC	CASSLLGISVHNEQFF
many	TRBV11-1	TRBJ2-5	TRBD1	TGTGCCAGCAGCTTAAGCGGTCCGGGACAGGGTATATTTGATCAGACCCAGTACTTC	CASSLSGPGQGIFDQTQYF
many	TRBV29-1	TRBJ1-2	.	TGCAGCGTCAACCGGGACGGCGGCGGCTACACCTTC	CSVNRDGGGYTF
many	TRBV11-2	TRBJ2-2	.	TGTGCCAGCAGCTTCCCAAGCGTTTTCAAGAACACCGGGGAGCTGTTTTTT	CASSFPSVFKNTGELFF
many	TRBV4-2	TRBJ1-3	TRBD1	TGTGCCAGCAGCCAAGGACAGGGCTCTGGAAACACCATATATTTT	CASSQGQGSGNTIYF
many	TRBV14	TRBJ2-5	.	TGTGCCAGCAGCCAAGAGCAGACCCAGTACTTC	CASSQEQTQYF
many	TRBV6-1	TRBJ2-3	.	TGTGCCAGCACCGGCCTGAGGGCTAGCACAGATACGCAGTATTTT	CASTGLRASTDTQYF
many	TRBV6-5	TRBJ2-7	.	TGTGCCAGCAGTTACTCGAGATACGGGTACGAGCAGTACTTC	CASSYSRYGYEQYF
many	TRBV3-1	TRBJ2-1	.	TGTGCCAGCAGCCAAGAGGGACTCTTCTACAATGAGCAGTTCTTC	CASSQEGLFYNEQFF
many	TRBV9	TRBJ1-6	.	TGTGCCAGCAGCGTAGAGGGTTATAATTCACCCCTCCACTTT	CASSVEGYNSPLHF
many	TRBV20-1	TRBJ1-1	TRBD1	TGCAGTGCTAGAGGTAACAGGGGGAACACTGAAGCTTTCTTT	CSARGNRGNTEAFF
few	TRBV14	TRBJ2-7	.	TGTGCCAGCAGCCCCGGGGCCCTTTTCTCCTACGAGCAGTACTTC	CASSPGALFSYEQYF
many	TRBV4-2	TRBJ1-1	.	TGTGCCAGCAGCCATGAAAACCCAGGCACTGAAGCTTTCTTT	CASSHENPGTEAFF
many	TRBV5-1	TRBJ1-6	TRBD1	TGCGCCAGCAGCTTGGGTTCAGGGGGGAATTCACCCCTCCACTTT	CASSLGSGGNSPLHF